This T cell receptor (beta chain) originates from a study of T cells in Graves' hyperthyroidism and ophthalmopathy. This clonotype was seen a handful of times. Amplified TCR beta CDR3 regions derived from RNA transcripts. Researchers ran a first-round RT-PCR on the TCR CDR3 using the HTBI primer set. TCRdb redid the calling of the multiplex PCR reads with MiXCR, one entry per CDR3 protein. Of about 710,000 distinct CDR3 sequences listed, about a sixth are singletons. The CDR3 loop spans 13 amino acids. The V end was cut by 0 bases, the J end by 6 bases, with 11 bases between. The germline V gene has CDR1 GTSNPN and CDR2 SVGIG (reference sequence).

The sequenced sample was blood. This receptor was taken from a man aged 18-30 years with Graves' hyperthyroidism. The V gene is TRBV30, the J gene TRBJ1-1, with D possibly matching TRBD1 (5 bases). CDR3 in amino acids: CAWSVPGEAEAFF. In DNA, the CDR3 is TGTGCCTGGAGTGTACCGGGGGAGGCTGAAGCTTTCTTT.